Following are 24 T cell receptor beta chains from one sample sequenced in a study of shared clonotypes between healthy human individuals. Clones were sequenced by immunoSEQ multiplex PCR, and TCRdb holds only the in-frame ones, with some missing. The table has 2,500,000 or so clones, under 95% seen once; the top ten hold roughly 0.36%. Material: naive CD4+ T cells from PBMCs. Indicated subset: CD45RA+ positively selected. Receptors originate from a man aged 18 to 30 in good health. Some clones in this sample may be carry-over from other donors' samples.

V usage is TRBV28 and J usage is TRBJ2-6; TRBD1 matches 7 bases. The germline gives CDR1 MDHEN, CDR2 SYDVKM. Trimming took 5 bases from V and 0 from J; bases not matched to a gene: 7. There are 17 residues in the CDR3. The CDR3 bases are TGTGCCAGCAGTGAAACAGGGGCTAGCTCTGGGGCCAACGTCCTGACTTTC. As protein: CASSETGASSGANVLTF.

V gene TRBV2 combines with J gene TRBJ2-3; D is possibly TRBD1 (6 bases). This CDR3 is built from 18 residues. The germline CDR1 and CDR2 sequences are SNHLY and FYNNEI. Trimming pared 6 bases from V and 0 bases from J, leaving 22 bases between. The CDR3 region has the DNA TGTGCCAGCAGCCTGAGTGGTTGGCAGGGGACCAGCACAGATACGCAGTATTTT. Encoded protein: CASSLSGWQGTSTDTQYF.

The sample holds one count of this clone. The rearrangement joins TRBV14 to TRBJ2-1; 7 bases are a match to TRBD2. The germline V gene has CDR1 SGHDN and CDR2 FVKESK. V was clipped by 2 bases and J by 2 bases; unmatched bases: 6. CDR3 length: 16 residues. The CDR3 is CASSQRVLAAYNEQFF. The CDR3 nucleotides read TGTGCCAGCAGCCAAAGAGTTCTAGCGGCCTACAATGAGCAGTTCTTC.

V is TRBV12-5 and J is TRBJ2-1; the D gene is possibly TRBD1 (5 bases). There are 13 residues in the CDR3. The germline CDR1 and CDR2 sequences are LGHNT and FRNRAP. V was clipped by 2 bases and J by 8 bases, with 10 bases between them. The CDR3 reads CASGLIGAHEQFF. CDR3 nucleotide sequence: TGTGCTAGTGGTTTGATAGGGGCGCATGAGCAGTTCTTC.

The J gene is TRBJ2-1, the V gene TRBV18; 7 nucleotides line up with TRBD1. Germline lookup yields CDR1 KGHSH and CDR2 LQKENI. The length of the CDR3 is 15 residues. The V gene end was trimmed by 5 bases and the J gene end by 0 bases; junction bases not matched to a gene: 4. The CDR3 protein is CASSEGQPSYNEQFF. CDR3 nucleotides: TGTGCCAGCTCAGAGGGACAGCCCTCCTACAATGAGCAGTTCTTC.

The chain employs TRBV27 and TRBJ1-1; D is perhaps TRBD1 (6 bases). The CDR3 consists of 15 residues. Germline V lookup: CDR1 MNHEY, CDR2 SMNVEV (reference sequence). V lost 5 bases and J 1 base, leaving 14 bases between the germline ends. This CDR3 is CASSGYRAQNTEAFF. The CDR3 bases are TGTGCCAGCAGTGGATACAGGGCCCAGAACACTGAAGCTTTCTTT.

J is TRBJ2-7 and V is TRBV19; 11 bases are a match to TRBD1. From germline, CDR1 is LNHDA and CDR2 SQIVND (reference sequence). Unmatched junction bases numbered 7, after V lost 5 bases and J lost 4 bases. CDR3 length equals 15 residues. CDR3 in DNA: TGTGCCAGTAGTGCCCCGGGACAGGGGGTGTACGAGCAGTACTTC. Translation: CASSAPGQGVYEQYF.

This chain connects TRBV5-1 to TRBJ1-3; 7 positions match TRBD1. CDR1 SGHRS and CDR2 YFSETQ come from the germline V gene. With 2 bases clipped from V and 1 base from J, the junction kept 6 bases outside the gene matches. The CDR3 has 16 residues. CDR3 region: CASSFQGVLSGNTIYF. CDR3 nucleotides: TGCGCCAGCAGCTTCCAGGGGGTTCTATCTGGAAACACCATATATTTT. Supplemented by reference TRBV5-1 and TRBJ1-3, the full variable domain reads KAGVTQTPRYLIKTRGQQVTLSCSPISGHRSVSWYQQTPGQGLQFLFEYFSETQRNKGNFPGRFSGRQFSNSRSEMNVSTLELGDSALYLCASSFQGVLSGNTIYFGEGSWLTVV.

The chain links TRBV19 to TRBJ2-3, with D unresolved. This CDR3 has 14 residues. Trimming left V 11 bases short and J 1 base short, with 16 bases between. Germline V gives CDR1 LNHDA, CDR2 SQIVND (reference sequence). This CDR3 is CASSEVAGTDTQYF. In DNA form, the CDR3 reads TGTGCCTCGTCAGAGGTGGCGGGCACAGATACGCAGTATTTT.

The CDR3 DNA sequence: TGTGCCAGCAGCCCGGGACAGGGAAAAAGCACAGATACGCAGTATTTT. Translated, it gives CASSPGQGKSTDTQYF. The chain is built from TRBV7-7 and TRBJ2-3; 9 bases fit TRBD1. Germline lookup yields CDR1 SSHAT and CDR2 FNYEAQ (reference sequence). Unmatched junction bases numbered 6, after V lost 5 bases and J lost 0 bases. The CDR3 loop spans 16 amino acids.

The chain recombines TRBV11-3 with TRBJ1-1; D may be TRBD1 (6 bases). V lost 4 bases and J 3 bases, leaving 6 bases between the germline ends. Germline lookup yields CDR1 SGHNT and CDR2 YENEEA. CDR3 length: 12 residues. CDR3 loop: CASSSGDTEAFF. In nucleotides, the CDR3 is TGTGCCAGCAGCTCAGGGGACACTGAAGCTTTCTTT.

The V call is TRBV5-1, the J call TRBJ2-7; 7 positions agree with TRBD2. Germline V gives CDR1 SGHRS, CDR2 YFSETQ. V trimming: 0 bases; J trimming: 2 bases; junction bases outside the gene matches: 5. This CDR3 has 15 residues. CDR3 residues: CASSLAFAGAYEQYF. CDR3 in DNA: TGCGCCAGCAGCTTGGCATTTGCGGGAGCCTACGAGCAGTACTTC.

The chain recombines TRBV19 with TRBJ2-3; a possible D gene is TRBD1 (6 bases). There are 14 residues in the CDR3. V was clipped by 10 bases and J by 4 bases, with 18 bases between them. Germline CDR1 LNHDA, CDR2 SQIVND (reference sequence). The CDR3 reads CATSIQGRPDTQYF. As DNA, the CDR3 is TGTGCCACCTCGATACAGGGTCGGCCAGATACGCAGTATTTT.

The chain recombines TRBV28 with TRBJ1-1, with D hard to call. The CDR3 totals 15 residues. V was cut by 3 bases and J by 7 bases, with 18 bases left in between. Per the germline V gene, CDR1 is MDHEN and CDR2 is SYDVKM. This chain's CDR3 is CASSFAGVNKIEAFF. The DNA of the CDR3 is TGTGCCAGCAGTTTCGCCGGGGTCAATAAGATTGAAGCTTTCTTT.

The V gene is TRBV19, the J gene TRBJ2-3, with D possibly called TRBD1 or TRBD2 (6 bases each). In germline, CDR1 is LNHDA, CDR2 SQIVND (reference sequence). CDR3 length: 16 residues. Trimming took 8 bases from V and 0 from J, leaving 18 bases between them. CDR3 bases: TGTGCCAGTCGCGACTCTAGGGGGACTAGCACAGATACGCAGTATTTT. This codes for CASRDSRGTSTDTQYF.

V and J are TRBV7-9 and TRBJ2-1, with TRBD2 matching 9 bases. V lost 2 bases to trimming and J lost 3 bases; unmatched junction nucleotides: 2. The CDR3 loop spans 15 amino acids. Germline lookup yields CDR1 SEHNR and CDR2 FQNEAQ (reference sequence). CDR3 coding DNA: TGTGCCAGCAGCTTACTAGCGGGGTACTACAATGAGCAGTTCTTC. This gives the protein CASSLLAGYYNEQFF.

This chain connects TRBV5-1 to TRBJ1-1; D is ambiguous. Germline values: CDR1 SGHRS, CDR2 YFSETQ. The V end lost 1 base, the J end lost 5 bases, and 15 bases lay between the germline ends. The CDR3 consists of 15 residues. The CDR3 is CASSLLTSGETEAFF. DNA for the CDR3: TGCGCCAGCAGCTTGTTAACGTCTGGGGAAACTGAAGCTTTCTTT. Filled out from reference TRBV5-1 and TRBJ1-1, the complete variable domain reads KAGVTQTPRYLIKTRGQQVTLSCSPISGHRSVSWYQQTPGQGLQFLFEYFSETQRNKGNFPGRFSGRQFSNSRSEMNVSTLELGDSALYLCASSLLTSGETEAFFGQGTRLTVV.

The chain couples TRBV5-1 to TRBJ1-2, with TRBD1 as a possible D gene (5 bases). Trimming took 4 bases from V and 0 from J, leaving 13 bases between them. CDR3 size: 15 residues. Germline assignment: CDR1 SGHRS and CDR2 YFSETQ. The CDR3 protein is CASSPVSGSNYGYTF. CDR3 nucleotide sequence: TGCGCCAGCAGCCCCGTATCAGGGTCTAACTATGGCTACACCTTC.

CDR3 nucleotide sequence: TGTGCCAGTTCCTGGTACGATGAGCAGTTCTTC. Protein product: CASSWYDEQFF. This chain joins TRBV5-4 and TRBJ2-1; D unclear. The CDR3 spans 11 residues. V was pared by 8 bases and J by 8 bases, with 11 bases between. Germline values: CDR1 SGHNT, CDR2 YYREEE (reference sequence).

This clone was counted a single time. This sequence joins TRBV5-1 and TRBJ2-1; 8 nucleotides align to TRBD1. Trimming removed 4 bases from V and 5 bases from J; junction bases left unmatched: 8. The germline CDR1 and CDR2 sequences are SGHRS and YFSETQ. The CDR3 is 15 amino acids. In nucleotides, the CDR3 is TGCGCCAGCAGCCAAGGACAGGGTGCCCACAATGAGCAGTTCTTC. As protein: CASSQGQGAHNEQFF.

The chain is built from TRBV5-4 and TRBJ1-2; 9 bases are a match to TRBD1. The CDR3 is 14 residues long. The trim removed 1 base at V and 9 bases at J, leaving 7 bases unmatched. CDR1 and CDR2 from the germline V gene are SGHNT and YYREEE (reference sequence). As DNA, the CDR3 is TGTGCCAGCAGCTTGCTCACAGGGGGCACAAGCTACACCTTC. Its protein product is CASSLLTGGTSYTF.

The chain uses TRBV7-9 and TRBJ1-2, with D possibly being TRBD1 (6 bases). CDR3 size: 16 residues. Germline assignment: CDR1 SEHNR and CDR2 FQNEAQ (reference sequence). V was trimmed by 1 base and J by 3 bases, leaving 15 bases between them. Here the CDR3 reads CASSLGFQGRDYGYTF. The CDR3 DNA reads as TGTGCCAGCAGCTTAGGATTCCAGGGGCGAGACTATGGCTACACCTTC.

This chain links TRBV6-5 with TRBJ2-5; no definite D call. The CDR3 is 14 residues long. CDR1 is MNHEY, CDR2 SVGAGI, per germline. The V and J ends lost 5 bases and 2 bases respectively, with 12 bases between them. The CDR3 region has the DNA TGTGCCAGCAGTCGTCTCGAGGCTCAAGAGACCCAGTACTTC. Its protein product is CASSRLEAQETQYF.

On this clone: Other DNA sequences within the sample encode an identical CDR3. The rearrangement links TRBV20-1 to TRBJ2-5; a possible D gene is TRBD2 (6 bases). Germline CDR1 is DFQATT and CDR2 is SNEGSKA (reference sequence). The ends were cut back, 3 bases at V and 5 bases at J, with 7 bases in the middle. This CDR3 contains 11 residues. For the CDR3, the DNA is TGCAGTGCTAGTCTAGCGGAGACCCAGTACTTC. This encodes CSASLAETQYF.